The next 17 T cell receptor beta chains were all read from a single sample in a study of long-term antiretroviral therapy in people with HIV. Samples were assayed with immunoSEQ v3.0 at survey level. Data came from immunoSEQ multiplex PCR; TCRdb stores just in-frame clones and leaves some out. Of roughly 14,000 clones detected, around 88% appear once; the ten largest clones hold over 12%. The material sequenced was unsorted PBMCs, taken approximately 2.3 years before starting antiretroviral therapy. The receptors stem from a woman in her twenties or thirties with HIV.

This chain connects TRBV2 to TRBJ1-4; D is possibly TRBD1 (6 bases). The germline gives CDR1 SNHLY, CDR2 FYNNEI. The CDR3 sequence is 15 residues long. V was cut by 6 bases and J by 4 bases, with 15 bases left in between. Here the CDR3 reads CASRPAGAGNEKLFF. In nucleotides, the CDR3 is TGTGCCAGCAGACCCGCAGGGGCGGGTAATGAAAAACTGTTTTTT.

The V call is TRBV6-1, the J call TRBJ1-2, with 8 bases lining up with TRBD1. The ends lost 7 bases at V and 6 bases at J; junction bases unmatched: 7. Germline-derived CDR1 and CDR2 are MNHNS and SASEGT. The CDR3 is 13 residues long. The CDR3 region has the DNA TGTGCCAGCACTGGACGACAGGGGAATGGCTACACCTTC. It encodes CASTGRQGNGYTF.

The chain is built from TRBV7-8 and TRBJ1-2; 9 bases fit TRBD1. The V segment lost 5 bases and the J segment 4 bases; nucleotides outside the gene matches: 2. Germline lookup yields CDR1 SGHVS and CDR2 FQNEAQ. The CDR3 runs to 13 residues. The CDR3 protein is CASSRDRAYGYTF. The CDR3, as DNA: TGTGCCAGCAGCCGGGACAGGGCCTATGGCTACACCTTC.

This chain uses TRBV2 with TRBJ1-1, with 7 bases fitting TRBD1. The V gene's germline CDR1 is SNHLY and CDR2 FYNNEI. The junction had 3 bases not matched to a gene; V was cut back by 7 bases and J by 1 base. The CDR3 is 13 amino acids. The CDR3 DNA sequence: TGTGCCAGCAAAGCAGGGGGGAACACTGAAGCTTTCTTT. Its protein is CASKAGGNTEAFF.

The CDR3 here is CASSQLGTGPYEQYF. CDR3 nucleotides: TGTGCCAGCAGCCAACTAGGGACAGGTCCCTACGAGCAGTACTTC. The gene calls are TRBV14 and TRBJ2-7; 8 bases fit TRBD1. Germline assignment: CDR1 SGHDN and CDR2 FVKESK. The CDR3 is 15 amino acids. After removal of 2 bases from V and 2 bases from J, the junction contained 5 bases not matched to a gene.

V usage is TRBV4-2 and J usage is TRBJ2-7, with 11 nucleotides matching TRBD2. Germline CDR1 and CDR2: LGHNA and YNFKEQ. The CDR3 runs 16 residues. V shed 3 bases and J 2 bases; nucleotides not matched to a gene: 6. The CDR3, as DNA: TGTGCCAGCAGCCAGGACCTAGCGGGGGGCCCCTACGAGCAGTACTTC. This sequence encodes CASSQDLAGGPYEQYF.

The chain has TRBV5-1 and TRBJ2-2; 8 bases align to TRBD1. The junction had 7 bases not matched to a gene; V was cut back by 5 bases and J by 4 bases. Per germline, CDR1 SGHRS and CDR2 YFSETQ. The CDR3 covers 15 residues. The CDR3 spells CASSSGQDITGELFF. The CDR3 bases are TGCGCCAGCAGTTCGGGACAGGACATCACCGGGGAGCTGTTTTTT.

The chain recombines TRBV29-1 with TRBJ2-2; 11 positions match TRBD1. J lost 5 bases, V lost 5 bases, and 4 bases had no gene match. CDR1 and CDR2 (germline): SQVTM, ANQGSEA. The CDR3 loop spans 14 amino acids. The CDR3 coding sequence is TGCAGCGTTCGGACAGGGGGCGGAACCGGGGAGCTGTTTTTT. It codes for CSVRTGGGTGELFF.

This clone was seen a few times. This chain uses TRBV5-5 with TRBJ1-4, with a weak D call TRBD1 (6 bases). The CDR3 sequence is 14 residues long. V was clipped by 4 bases and J by 10 bases, with 17 bases between them. Germline loops: CDR1 SGHKS, CDR2 YYEKEE (reference sequence). The CDR3 region is CASSIEGGTGKLFF. The CDR3 DNA reads as TGTGCCAGCAGCATCGAGGGGGGGACGGGAAAACTGTTTTTT.

The V call is TRBV9, the J call TRBJ1-6, with 8 bases matching TRBD1. V was clipped by 0 bases and J by 9 bases; unmatched bases: 5. The germline V gene has CDR1 SGDLS and CDR2 YYNGEE. The CDR3 is 15 residues long. This chain's CDR3 is CASSVGQGAGSPLHF. DNA of the CDR3: TGTGCCAGCAGCGTAGGGCAGGGGGCGGGTTCACCCCTCCACTTT. The entire variable domain, with the rest obtained from reference TRBV9 and TRBJ1-6, is as follows: DSGVTQTPKHLITATGQRVTLRCSPRSGDLSVYWYQQSLDQGLQFLIQYYNGEERAKGNILERFSAQQFPDLHSELNLSSLELGDSALYFCASSVGQGAGSPLHFGNGTRLTVT.

The V and J genes are TRBV6-6 and TRBJ1-3, with 8 nucleotides matching TRBD1. There are 14 residues in the CDR3. With 7 bases clipped from V and 4 bases from J, the junction kept 6 bases outside the gene matches. The germline CDR1 and CDR2 sequences are MNHNY and SVGAGI (reference sequence). This CDR3 is CASIRQGTGNTIYF. CDR3 in DNA: TGTGCCAGCATCCGACAGGGGACCGGAAACACCATATATTTT.

The chain carries TRBV19 and TRBJ1-5; 8 nucleotides match TRBD1. The length of the CDR3 is 14 residues. Trimming at V came to 4 bases and at J to 2 bases, leaving 1 base not matched to a gene. In germline, CDR1 is LNHDA, CDR2 SQIVND (reference sequence). CDR3 loop: CASSTTGGNQPQHF. The CDR3, as DNA: TGTGCCAGTAGTACGACAGGGGGCAATCAGCCCCAGCATTTT.

The chain carries TRBV11-2 and TRBJ2-6; a weak D match, TRBD1 (5 bases). V was shortened by 8 bases and J by 0 bases, with 14 bases between the two germline ends. This CDR3 contains 16 residues. The V gene's germline CDR1 is SGHAT and CDR2 FQNNGV. CDR3 in amino acids: CASPWGSSSGANVLTF. The CDR3 region has the DNA TGTGCCAGCCCCTGGGGCAGTTCCTCTGGGGCCAACGTCCTGACTTTC.

The J gene is TRBJ2-7, the V gene TRBV6-5; unclear D gene. Germline CDR1 reads MNHEY; CDR2 reads SVGAGI. V was cut by 0 bases and J by 6 bases, with 9 bases left in between. The CDR3 contains 13 residues. Here the CDR3 reads CASSYSGLAEQYF. CDR3 in DNA: TGTGCCAGCAGTTACTCTGGGTTAGCCGAGCAGTACTTC.

J is TRBJ2-3 and V is TRBV9, with unresolved D. CDR1 and CDR2 from the germline V gene are SGDLS and YYNGEE. Trimming removed 0 bases from V and 0 bases from J, with 17 bases in between. The CDR3 spans 18 residues. DNA of the CDR3: TGTGCCAGCAGCGTAGCTAGTGGTAGACAAACTAGCACAGATACGCAGTATTTT. This encodes CASSVASGRQTSTDTQYF. Supplemented by reference TRBV9 and TRBJ2-3, the full variable domain reads DSGVTQTPKHLITATGQRVTLRCSPRSGDLSVYWYQQSLDQGLQFLIQYYNGEERAKGNILERFSAQQFPDLHSELNLSSLELGDSALYFCASSVASGRQTSTDTQYFGPGTRLTVL.

The chain joins TRBV5-4 to TRBJ2-3; 9 nucleotides agree with TRBD2. The V segment lost 0 bases and the J segment 0 bases; nucleotides outside the gene matches: 2. The CDR3 contains 16 residues. Per germline, CDR1 SGHNT and CDR2 YYREEE (reference sequence). CDR3 sequence reads: CASSLVLAGSTDTQYF. The CDR3 nucleotides read TGTGCCAGCAGCTTGGTTCTAGCGGGGAGCACAGATACGCAGTATTTT.

The chain joins TRBV19 to TRBJ1-6, with D possibly TRBD1 on 5 matching bases. The CDR3 is 15 amino acids. Germline CDR1 and CDR2: LNHDA and SQIVND (reference sequence). The V end was cut by 3 bases, the J end by 9 bases, with 15 bases between. The CDR3 DNA sequence: TGTGCCAGTAGTATTGGGGCTGCTGGAATTTCACCCCTCCACTTT. Its translation is CASSIGAAGISPLHF.